The T cell receptor beta chain described here comes from a study of T cell changes during pregnancy in multiple sclerosis. The ends were cut back, 3 bases at V and 2 bases at J, with 16 bases in the middle. This CDR3 comprises 16 residues. Germline values: CDR1 SGHKS, CDR2 YYEKEE (reference sequence). Measured with immunoSEQ multiplex PCR; TCRdb has only the in-frame clones, and not every one. The table has about 56,000 clones, roughly nine tenths seen once. In this sample, this clone turned up once. The sequence derives from a female donor with multiple sclerosis, enrolled in a pregnancy study. The sample here was CD4+ T cells from peripheral blood mononuclear cells, taken in the second trimester of pregnancy. The genes are TRBV5-5 and TRBJ2-3, with TRBD2 as a possible D gene (6 bases). The CDR3 nucleotides are TGTGCCAGCAGCTCTCTTAGCGGAGCCCTCACAGATACGCAGTATTTT. Translating it yields CASSSLSGALTDTQYF.